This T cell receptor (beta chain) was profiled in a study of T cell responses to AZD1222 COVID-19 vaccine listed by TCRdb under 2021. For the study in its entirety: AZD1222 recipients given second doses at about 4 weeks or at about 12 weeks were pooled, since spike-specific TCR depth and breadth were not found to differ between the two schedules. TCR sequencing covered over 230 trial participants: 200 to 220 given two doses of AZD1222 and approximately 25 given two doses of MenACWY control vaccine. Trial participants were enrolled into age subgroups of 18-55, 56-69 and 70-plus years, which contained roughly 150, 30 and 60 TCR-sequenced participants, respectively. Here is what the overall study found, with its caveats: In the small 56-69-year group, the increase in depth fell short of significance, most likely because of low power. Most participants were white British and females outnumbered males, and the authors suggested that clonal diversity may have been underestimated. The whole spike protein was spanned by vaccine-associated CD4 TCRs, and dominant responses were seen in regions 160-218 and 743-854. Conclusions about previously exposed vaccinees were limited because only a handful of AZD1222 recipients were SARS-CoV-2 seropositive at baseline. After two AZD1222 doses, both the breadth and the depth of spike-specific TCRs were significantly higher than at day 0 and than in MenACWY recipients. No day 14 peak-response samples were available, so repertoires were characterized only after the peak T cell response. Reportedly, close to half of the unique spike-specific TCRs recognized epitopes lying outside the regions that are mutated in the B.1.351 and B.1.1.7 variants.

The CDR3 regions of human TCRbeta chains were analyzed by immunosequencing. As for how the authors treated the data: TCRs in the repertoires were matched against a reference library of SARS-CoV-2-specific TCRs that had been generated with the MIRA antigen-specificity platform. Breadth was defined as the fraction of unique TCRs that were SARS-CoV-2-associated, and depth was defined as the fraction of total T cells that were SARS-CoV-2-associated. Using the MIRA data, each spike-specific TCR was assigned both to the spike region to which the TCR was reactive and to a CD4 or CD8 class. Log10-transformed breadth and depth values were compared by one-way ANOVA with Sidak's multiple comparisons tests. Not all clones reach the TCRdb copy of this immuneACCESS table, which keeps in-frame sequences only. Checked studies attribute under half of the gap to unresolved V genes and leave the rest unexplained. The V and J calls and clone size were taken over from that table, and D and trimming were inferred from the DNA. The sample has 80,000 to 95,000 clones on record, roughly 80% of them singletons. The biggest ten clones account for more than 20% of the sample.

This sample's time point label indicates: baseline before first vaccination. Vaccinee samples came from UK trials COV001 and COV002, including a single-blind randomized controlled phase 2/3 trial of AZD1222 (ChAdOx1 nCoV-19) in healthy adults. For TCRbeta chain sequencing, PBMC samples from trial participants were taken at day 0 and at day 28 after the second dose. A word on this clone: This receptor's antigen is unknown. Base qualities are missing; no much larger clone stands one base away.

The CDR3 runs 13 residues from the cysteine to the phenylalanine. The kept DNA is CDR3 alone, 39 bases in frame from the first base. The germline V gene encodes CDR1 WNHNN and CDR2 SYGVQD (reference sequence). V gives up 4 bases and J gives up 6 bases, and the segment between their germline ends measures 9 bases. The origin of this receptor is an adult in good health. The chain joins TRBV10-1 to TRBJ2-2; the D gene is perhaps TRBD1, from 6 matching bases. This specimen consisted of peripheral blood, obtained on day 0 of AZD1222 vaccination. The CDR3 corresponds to CASSATGPGELFF. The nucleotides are TGCGCCAGCAGTGCGACAGGCCCCGGGGAGCTGTTTTTT.